These 16 T cell receptor beta chains were all obtained from the same sample, sequenced in a study of T-cell reconstitution after alpha-beta-depleted transplantation in children. Unique molecular identifiers were used to barcode this TCRbeta library. MiXCR was run by TCRdb on the PCR reads, yielding one entry per CDR3 protein. The sample lists 250,000 to 400,000 distinct CDR3 sequences, over 20% seen once, with approximately 9.9% in the top ten. The specimen comprised PBMCs, mostly from graft donor cells, sampled 180 days after TCRalphabeta/CD19-depleted stem cell transplant. Receptors were obtained from a male patient between 5 and 17 years old who had a stem cell transplant for acute lymphoblastic leukemia, so the T cells may come from the graft donor.

This clonotype came up a few times. The rearrangement joins TRBV7-2 to TRBJ2-5; the D is unclear. CDR3 length: 14 amino acids. The ends were cut back, 4 bases at V and 4 bases at J, with 13 bases in the middle. Germline V gene lookup returns CDR1 SGHTA and CDR2 FQGNSA. Here the CDR3 reads CASSSRAQRETQYF. The CDR3 DNA is TGTGCCAGCAGCTCCCGGGCCCAGCGAGAGACCCAGTACTTC.

This chain links TRBV11-1 with TRBJ2-4; no firm D call. This CDR3 is built from 18 residues. Trimming pared 1 base from V and 2 bases from J, leaving 18 bases between. CDR1 is SGHAT and CDR2 is FQDESV in the germline V gene (reference sequence). The CDR3 DNA is TGTGCCAGCAGCTTAGGTAACGCCCGATCAACATCCAAAAACATTCAGTACTTC. It encodes CASSLGNARSTSKNIQYF.

In its sample, this clonotype was seen many times. This chain connects TRBV20-1 to TRBJ2-3; TRBD2 matches 13 bases. Trimming removed 4 bases from V and 6 bases from J; junction bases left unmatched: 4. The germline gives CDR1 DFQATT, CDR2 SNEGSKA (reference sequence). This CDR3 is 14 amino acids long. The CDR3 loop is CSAMTSGRKDTQYF. CDR3 in DNA: TGCAGTGCTATGACTAGCGGGAGGAAGGATACGCAGTATTTT.

The genes are TRBV12-3 or TRBV12-4 and TRBJ2-7; perhaps D is TRBD1 or TRBD2 (5 bases each). This CDR3 has 14 amino acids. Trimming cost V 6 bases and J 7 bases, with 19 bases left between them. The CDR3 here is CASSRARDTGEQYF. CDR3 DNA sequence: TGTGCCAGCAGCCGTGCCAGGGATACGGGGGAGCAGTACTTC.

This sequence joins TRBV20-1 and TRBJ2-3; D tentatively reads TRBD1 or TRBD2 (5 bases each). Germline V gives CDR1 DFQATT, CDR2 SNEGSKA (reference sequence). The CDR3 contains 14 residues. The V end was cut by 0 bases, the J end by 6 bases, with 13 bases between. The CDR3 DNA reads as TGCAGTGCTAGAGATAGAATAGGGGAGGATACGCAGTATTTT. This gives the protein CSARDRIGEDTQYF.

This chain uses TRBV20-1 with TRBJ2-2, with D uncertain. Germline values: CDR1 DFQATT, CDR2 SNEGSKA (reference sequence). The CDR3 runs 12 residues. V was cut by 0 bases and J by 8 bases, with 7 bases left in between. The CDR3 loop is CSARDLQGELFF. DNA for the CDR3: TGCAGTGCTAGAGATCTACAGGGGGAGCTGTTTTTT.

This clonotype was counted only a few times. The genes are TRBV2 and TRBJ2-2; D remains ambiguous. Germline-derived CDR1 and CDR2 are SNHLY and FYNNEI. The germline V and J ends were trimmed by 6 bases and 0 bases, with 11 bases remaining between them. CDR3 length equals 15 residues. CDR3 sequence: CASSVTRSNTGELFF. In DNA form, the CDR3 reads TGTGCCAGCAGCGTCACAAGATCGAACACCGGGGAGCTGTTTTTT.

The rearrangement uses TRBV7-9 and TRBJ2-7, with D possibly matching TRBD2 (6 bases). Trimming took off 2 bases at V and 3 bases at J, with 8 bases between the two ends. Germline values: CDR1 SEHNR, CDR2 FQNEAQ (reference sequence). This CDR3 is 13 amino acids long. As DNA, the CDR3 is TGTGCCAGCAGCTTACCGGGGGACTACGAGCAGTACTTC. The encoded protein is CASSLPGDYEQYF.

This sequence joins TRBV28 and TRBJ1-5; weak D call: TRBD1 (6 bases). V dropped 6 bases and J dropped 0 bases, with 12 bases sitting between them. CDR3 size: 15 residues. The germline V gene encodes CDR1 MDHEN and CDR2 SYDVKM. The CDR3 loop reads CASSEGGSSNQPQHF. The CDR3 DNA reads as TGTGCCAGCAGCGAAGGGGGATCTAGCAATCAGCCCCAGCATTTT.

CDR3 in DNA: TGCAGTGCTTTCTATACAGGGGCGACGAACTATGGCTACACCTTC. Its protein product is CSAFYTGATNYGYTF. The genes are TRBV20-1 and TRBJ1-2; TRBD1 matches at 7 bases. Germline assignment: CDR1 DFQATT and CDR2 SNEGSKA (reference sequence). The CDR3 sequence is 15 residues long. J gave up 2 bases and V 5 bases, and 11 bases lay outside the gene matches.

This clonotype was seen only a few times. Here the CDR3 reads CASSLRGGRAETGELFF. Written as DNA, the CDR3 is TGTGCCAGCAGCCTAAGGGGGGGGAGGGCCGAGACCGGGGAGCTGTTTTTT. This rearrangement joins TRBV7-3 to TRBJ2-2; a possible D gene is TRBD2 (7 bases). Deletions cut 5 bases from V and 5 bases from J, with 21 bases between. The CDR3 runs to 17 residues. In germline, CDR1 is SGHTA, CDR2 FQGTGA.

This clonotype has just a few counts. The V gene is TRBV18, the J gene TRBJ2-1; D tentatively reads TRBD1 or TRBD2 (5 bases each). V was clipped by 3 bases and J by 6 bases, with 12 bases between them. Looked up from germline, CDR1 is KGHSH and CDR2 is LQKENI. The CDR3 has 14 amino acids. CDR3 in DNA: TGTGCCAGCTCACCCACAGGACTCAGCAATGAGCAGTTCTTC. This encodes CASSPTGLSNEQFF.

The gene calls are TRBV7-8 and TRBJ2-3; D might be TRBD1 (6 bases). V lost 3 bases and J lost 6, with 31 bases in between. The CDR3 totals 20 residues. Germline CDR1 SGHVS, CDR2 FQNEAQ. CDR3 in DNA: TGTGCCAGCAGCTTTTCAGCCTACGGGTCTGCGGACAGAGCTGGGGATACGCAGTATTTT. Translated: CASSFSAYGSADRAGDTQYF.

This clonotype was seen more than once but under ten times. The gene calls are TRBV5-1 and TRBJ2-7; 8 bases fit TRBD2. The germline gives CDR1 SGHRS, CDR2 YFSETQ. This CDR3 spans 15 amino acids. V gave up 4 bases and J gave up 1 base; unmatched junction bases: 7. CDR3 sequence reads: CASSVSGRGSYEQYF. The CDR3 DNA reads as TGCGCCAGCAGCGTGAGCGGGAGAGGATCCTACGAGCAGTACTTC.

This clonotype was detected only a few times. This chain connects TRBV5-6 to TRBJ2-7; a weak D match, TRBD1 (7 bases). V was cut by 0 bases and J by 2 bases, with 21 bases left in between. This CDR3 has 18 residues. Looked up from germline, CDR1 is SGHDT and CDR2 is YYEEEE. As DNA, the CDR3 is TGTGCCAGCAGCTTGGCGTCAATACAGGGGCCGGGGGCCTACGAGCAGTACTTC. It yields the protein CASSLASIQGPGAYEQYF.

This clonotype was found a few times. The V and J genes are TRBV11-2 and TRBJ2-1; 9 nucleotides line up with TRBD1. The junction had 8 bases not matched to a gene; V was cut back by 2 bases and J by 9 bases. The CDR3 runs 15 residues. The germline gives CDR1 SGHAT, CDR2 FQNNGV. The chain's CDR3 is CASSLLTGGGGEQFF. The CDR3 DNA sequence: TGTGCCAGCAGCTTACTTACAGGGGGCGGGGGTGAGCAGTTCTTC.